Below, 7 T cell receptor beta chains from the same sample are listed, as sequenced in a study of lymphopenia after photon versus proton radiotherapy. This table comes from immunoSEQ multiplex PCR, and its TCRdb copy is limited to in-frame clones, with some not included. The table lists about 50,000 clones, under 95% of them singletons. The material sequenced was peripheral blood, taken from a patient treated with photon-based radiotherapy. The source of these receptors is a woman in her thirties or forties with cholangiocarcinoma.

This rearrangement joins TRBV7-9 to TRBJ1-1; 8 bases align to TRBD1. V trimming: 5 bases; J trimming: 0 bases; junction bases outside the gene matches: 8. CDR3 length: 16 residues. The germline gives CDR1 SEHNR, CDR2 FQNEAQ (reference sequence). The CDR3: CASSGGQGPMNTEAFF. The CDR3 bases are TGTGCCAGCAGCGGCGGACAGGGCCCAATGAACACTGAAGCTTTCTTT. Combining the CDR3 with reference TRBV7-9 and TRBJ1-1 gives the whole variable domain DTGVSQNPRHKITKRGQNVTFRCDPISEHNRLYWYRQTLGQGPEFLTYFQNEAQLEKSRLLSDRFSAERPKGSFSTLEIQRTEQGDSAMYLCASSGGQGPMNTEAFFGQGTRLTVV.

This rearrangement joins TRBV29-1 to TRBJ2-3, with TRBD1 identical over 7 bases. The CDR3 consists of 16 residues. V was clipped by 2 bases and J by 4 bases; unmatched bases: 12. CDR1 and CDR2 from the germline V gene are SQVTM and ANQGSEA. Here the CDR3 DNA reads TGCAGCGTTGAAAGAGCTCTCAGAACAGGGGCAGATACGCAGTATTTT. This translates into CSVERALRTGADTQYF.

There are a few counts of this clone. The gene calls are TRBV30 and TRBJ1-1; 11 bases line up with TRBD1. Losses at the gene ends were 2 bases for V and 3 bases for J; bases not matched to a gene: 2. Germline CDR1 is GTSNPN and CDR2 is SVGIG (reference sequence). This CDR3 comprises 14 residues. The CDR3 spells CAWSPGQGDTEAFF. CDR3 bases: TGTGCCTGGAGTCCGGGACAGGGGGACACTGAAGCTTTCTTT.

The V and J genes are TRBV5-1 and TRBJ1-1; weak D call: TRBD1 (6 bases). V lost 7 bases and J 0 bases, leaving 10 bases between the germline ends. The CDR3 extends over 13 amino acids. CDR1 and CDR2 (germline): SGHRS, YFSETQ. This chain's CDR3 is CASQGLMNTEAFF. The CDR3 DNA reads TGCGCCAGCCAGGGGCTAATGAACACTGAAGCTTTCTTT.

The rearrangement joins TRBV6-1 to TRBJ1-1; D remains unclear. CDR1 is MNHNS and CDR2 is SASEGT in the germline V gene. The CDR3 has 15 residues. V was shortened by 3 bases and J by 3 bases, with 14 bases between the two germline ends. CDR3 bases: TGTGCCAGCAGTGAGAACCCTCGTCGGGACACTGAAGCTTTCTTT. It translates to CASSENPRRDTEAFF.

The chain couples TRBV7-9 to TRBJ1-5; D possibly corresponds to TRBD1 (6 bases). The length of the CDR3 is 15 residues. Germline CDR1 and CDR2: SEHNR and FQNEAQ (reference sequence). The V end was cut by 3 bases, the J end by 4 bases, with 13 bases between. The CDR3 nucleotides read TGTGCCAGCAGCTTGACAGGCGGTCCAAATCAGCCCCAGCATTTT. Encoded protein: CASSLTGGPNQPQHF.

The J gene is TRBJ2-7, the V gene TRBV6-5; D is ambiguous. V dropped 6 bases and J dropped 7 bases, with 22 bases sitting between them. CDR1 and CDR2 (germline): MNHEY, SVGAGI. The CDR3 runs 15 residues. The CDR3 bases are TGTGCCAGCAGCCCTTCCACAGTACTTGGTGGAGAGCAGTACTTC. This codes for CASSPSTVLGGEQYF.